This TCR beta chain was recorded in a study of T cells expressing NK-cell markers. As for the study in general: Underlying the TCR beta repertoires were sorted CD3+CD56+NKG2C+, CD3+CD56+NKG2C- and CD3+CD56-NKG2C+ T cells.

Details on this clonotype: What it binds is not known.

Study-wide points: It was still unclear whether expanded NKG2C+ T cell clones were HCMV specific. These same clonotypes (in four donors) also led the CD3+CD56-NKG2C+ fraction.

TCR beta libraries carry UMIs added by 5'RACE template switching. TCRdb re-called the 5' RACE reads; one entry per CDR3 protein, DNA not given. Its clone listing holds some 280,000 distinct CDR3 sequences. The CDR3 extends over 14 amino acids. Germline CDR1 MGHDK, CDR2 SYGVNS. The clonotype was recovered from a man aged 18 to 29 in good health. The rearrangement uses TRBV25-1 and TRBJ2-1. Sequencing was done on a sample of blood T cells: a sorted CD56 or NKG2C T cell subset, CD4+ or CD8+ T cells, or bulk PBMC T cells (not recorded which). This chain's CDR3 is CASSDASRYNEQFF.